This TCR beta chain derives from a study of cytomegalovirus exposure and HLA in healthy donors. Germline values: CDR1 MGHRA, CDR2 YSYEKL. The V and J ends lost 4 bases and 5 bases respectively, with 14 bases between them. The CDR3 contains 14 residues. Primers: 60 Vbeta forward and 13 Jbeta reverse. Clones were read by immunoSEQ multiplex PCR, and TCRdb kept only the in-frame ones, dropping some. This table holds around 130,000 clones, roughly 84% found once. This chain uses TRBV4-1 with TRBJ2-5, with D possibly matching TRBD1 (6 bases). The sequenced sample consisted of PBMCs. This TCR derives from a woman aged 18-29 years in good health and CMV-seropositive. The CDR3 DNA sequence: TGCGCCAGCAGCCCCAGAGCAGGGGTCGAGACCCAGTACTTC. This encodes CASSPRAGVETQYF.